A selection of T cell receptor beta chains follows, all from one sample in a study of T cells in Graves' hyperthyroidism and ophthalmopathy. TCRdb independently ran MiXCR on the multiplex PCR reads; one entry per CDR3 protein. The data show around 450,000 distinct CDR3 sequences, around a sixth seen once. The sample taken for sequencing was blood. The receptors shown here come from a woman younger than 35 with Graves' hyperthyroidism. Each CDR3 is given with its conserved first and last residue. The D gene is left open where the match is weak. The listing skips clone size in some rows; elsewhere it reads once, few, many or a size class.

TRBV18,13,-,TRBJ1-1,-,TGTGCCAGCTCACAACAGGAGACAGAGGAAGCTTTCTTT,CASSQQETEEAFF
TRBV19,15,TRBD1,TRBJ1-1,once,TGTGCCAGTAGTCCCCGGGACAGGCAAAGCACTGAAGCTTTCTTT,CASSPRDRQSTEAFF
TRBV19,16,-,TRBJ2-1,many,TGTGCCAGTAGTACGGGACGAGTCTCCTCCTACAATGAGCAGTTCTTC,CASSTGRVSSYNEQFF
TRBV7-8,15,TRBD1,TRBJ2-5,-,TGTGCCAGCAGCTTAGCTGAGGGGGCGGCGGAGACCCAGTACTTC,CASSLAEGAAETQYF
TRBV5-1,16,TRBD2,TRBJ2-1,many,TGCGCCAGCAGCTTGGATGGACTAGGCAGGAACAATGAGCAGTTCTTC,CASSLDGLGRNNEQFF
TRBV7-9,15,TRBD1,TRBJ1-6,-,TGTGCCAGCAGCAAAGGACAGGCCTTGAATTCACCCCTCCACTTT,CASSKGQALNSPLHF
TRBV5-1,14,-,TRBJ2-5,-,TGCGCCAGCAGCCGTAAAACATGGGAAGAGACCCAGTACTTC,CASSRKTWEETQYF
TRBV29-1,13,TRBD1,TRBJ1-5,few,TGCAGCGTAGCCAGGGGGTTCGATCAGCCCCAGCATTTT,CSVARGFDQPQHF
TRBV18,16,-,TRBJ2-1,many,TGTGCCAACTCACCACCGTTCCAGATCCTTCGGTATGAGCAGTTCTTC,CANSPPFQILRYEQFF
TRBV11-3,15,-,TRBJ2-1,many,TGTGCCAGCAGCTCAAGCTGGGTCCGCTACAATGAGCAGTTCTTC,CASSSSWVRYNEQFF
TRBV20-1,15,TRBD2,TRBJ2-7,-,TGCAGTGCTAGTCCGGCCGCGGGGGGGTCCTACGAGCAGTACTTC,CSASPAAGGSYEQYF
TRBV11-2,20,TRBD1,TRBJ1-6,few,TGTGCCAGCAGCTTATTTCCCATTGACAGGGCTAGCTCCTATAATTCACCCCTCCACTTT,CASSLFPIDRASSYNSPLHF
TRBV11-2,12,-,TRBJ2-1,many,TGTGCCAGCAGCTTCCGGATCAATGAGCAGTTCTTC,CASSFRINEQFF
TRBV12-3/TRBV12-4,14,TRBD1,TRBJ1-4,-,TGTGCCAGCAGTTCCGGGCAGGGGGCTACGAAACTGTTTTTT,CASSSGQGATKLFF
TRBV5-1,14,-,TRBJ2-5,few,TGCGCCAGCAGCGGGGACGGAGGGATAGAGACCCAGTACTTC,CASSGDGGIETQYF
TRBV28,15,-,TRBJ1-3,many,TGTGCCAGCAGGCCCCCCAGTAGGGGTGCAAACACCATATATTTT,CASRPPSRGANTIYF
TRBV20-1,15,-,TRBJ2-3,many,TGCAGTGCAGTCGCCCGAGCGGAGCTCACAGATACGCAGTATTTT,CSAVARAELTDTQYF
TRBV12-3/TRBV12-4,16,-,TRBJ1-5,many,TGTGCCAGCAGTTTAGGGGGGGGGAGGAGCAATCAGCCCCAGCATTTT,CASSLGGGRSNQPQHF
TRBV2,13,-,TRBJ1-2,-,TGTGCCAGCACACTTTTTACGGCAGCGGGATACACCTTC,CASTLFTAAGYTF
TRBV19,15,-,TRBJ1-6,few,TGTGCCAGTAGTATAGCAACAGGGAGAAATTCACCCCTCCACTTT,CASSIATGRNSPLHF
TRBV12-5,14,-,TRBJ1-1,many,TGTGCTAGTGGTTTGGAGGGGATGAACACTGAAGCTTTCTTT,CASGLEGMNTEAFF
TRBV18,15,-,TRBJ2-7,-,TGTGCCAGCTCACCAGGATGGCGGGGCCCCTACGAGCAGTACTTC,CASSPGWRGPYEQYF
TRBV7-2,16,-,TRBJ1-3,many,TGTGCCAGCAGCTTAGCCGTCACGCTCTACGGAAACACCATATATTTT,CASSLAVTLYGNTIYF
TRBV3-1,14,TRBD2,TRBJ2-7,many,TGTGCCAGCAGCCAAGTAGGCGGGAGCTACGAGCAGTACTTC,CASSQVGGSYEQYF
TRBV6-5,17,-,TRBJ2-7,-,TGTGCCAGCAGTTGGGGTGGAATGGCAGGGATTTTACCCGAGCAGCACTTC,CASSWGGMAGILPEQHF
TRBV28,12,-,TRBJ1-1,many,TGTGCCAGCAGTTTGATAAGGGCTGAAGCTTTCTTT,CASSLIRAEAFF
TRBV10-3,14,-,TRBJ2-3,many,TGTGCCATCAGAGACGGGACTAGCACAGATACGCAGTATTTT,CAIRDGTSTDTQYF
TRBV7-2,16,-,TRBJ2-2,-,TGTGCCAGCAGCTTAGTAAAGGGGGGATCCGTCGGGGAGCTGTTTTTT,CASSLVKGGSVGELFF
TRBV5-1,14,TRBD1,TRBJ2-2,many,TGCGCCAGCACGGACAGGTCGAACACCGGGGAGCTGTTTTTT,CASTDRSNTGELFF
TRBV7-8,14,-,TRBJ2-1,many,TGTGCCAGCAGCTTAGGGGGCGGGGTCTTTGAGCAGTTCTTC,CASSLGGGVFEQFF
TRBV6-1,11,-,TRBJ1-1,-,TGTGCCAGCAGTCAGCCGACGGTAGCTTTCTTT,CASSQPTVAFF
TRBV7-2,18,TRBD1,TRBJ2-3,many,TGTGCCAGCAGCAAGACGGGACAGGGATTCTCAGGAACAGATACGCAGTATTTT,CASSKTGQGFSGTDTQYF
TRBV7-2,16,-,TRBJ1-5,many,TGTGCCAGCAGCTTAGGTTCAGGGGCGAAGGATCAGCCCCAGCATTTT,CASSLGSGAKDQPQHF